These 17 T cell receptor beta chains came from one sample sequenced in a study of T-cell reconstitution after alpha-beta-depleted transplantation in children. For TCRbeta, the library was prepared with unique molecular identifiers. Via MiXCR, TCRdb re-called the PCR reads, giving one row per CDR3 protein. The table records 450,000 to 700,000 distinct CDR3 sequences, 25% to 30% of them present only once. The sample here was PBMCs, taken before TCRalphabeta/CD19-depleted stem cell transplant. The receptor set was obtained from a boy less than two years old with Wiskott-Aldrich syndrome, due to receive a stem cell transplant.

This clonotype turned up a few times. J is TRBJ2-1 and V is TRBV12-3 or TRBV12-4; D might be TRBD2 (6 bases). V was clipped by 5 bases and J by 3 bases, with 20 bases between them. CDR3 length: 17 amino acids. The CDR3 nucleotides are TGTGCCAGCAGTATTCCCGGCGGGGCGAAATTCTACAATGAGCAGTTCTTC. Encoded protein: CASSIPGGAKFYNEQFF.

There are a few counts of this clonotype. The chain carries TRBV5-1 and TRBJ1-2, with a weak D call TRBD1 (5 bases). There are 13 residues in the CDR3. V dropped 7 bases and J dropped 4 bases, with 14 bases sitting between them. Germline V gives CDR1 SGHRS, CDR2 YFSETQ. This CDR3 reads CASAPGLTYGYTF. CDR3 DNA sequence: TGCGCCAGCGCCCCGGGACTCACCTATGGCTACACCTTC.

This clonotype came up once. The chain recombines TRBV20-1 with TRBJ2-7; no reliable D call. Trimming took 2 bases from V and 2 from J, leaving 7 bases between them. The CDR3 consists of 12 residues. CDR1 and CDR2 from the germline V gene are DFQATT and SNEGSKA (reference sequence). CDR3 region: CSARILTYEQYF. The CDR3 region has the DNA TGCAGTGCTAGAATCTTGACCTACGAGCAGTACTTC.

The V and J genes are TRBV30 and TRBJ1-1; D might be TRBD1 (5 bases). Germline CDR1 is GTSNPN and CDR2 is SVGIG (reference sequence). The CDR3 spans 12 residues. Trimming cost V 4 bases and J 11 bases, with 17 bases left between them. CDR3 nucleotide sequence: TGTGCCTGGACTGCGGGGGGTCCTTGGGCTTTCTTT. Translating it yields CAWTAGGPWAFF.

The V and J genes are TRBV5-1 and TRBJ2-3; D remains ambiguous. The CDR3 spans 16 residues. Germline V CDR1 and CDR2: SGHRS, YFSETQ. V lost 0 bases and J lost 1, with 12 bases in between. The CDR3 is CASSLDRTFGTDTQYF. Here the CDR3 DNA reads TGCGCCAGCAGCTTGGATAGGACCTTTGGCACAGATACGCAGTATTTT.

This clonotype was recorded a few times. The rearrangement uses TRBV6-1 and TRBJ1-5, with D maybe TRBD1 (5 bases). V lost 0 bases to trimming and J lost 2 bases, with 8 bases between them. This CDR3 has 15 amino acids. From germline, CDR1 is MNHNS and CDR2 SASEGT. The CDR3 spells CASSEAGGGNQPQHF. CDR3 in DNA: TGTGCCAGCAGTGAAGCCGGGGGAGGCAATCAGCCCCAGCATTTT.

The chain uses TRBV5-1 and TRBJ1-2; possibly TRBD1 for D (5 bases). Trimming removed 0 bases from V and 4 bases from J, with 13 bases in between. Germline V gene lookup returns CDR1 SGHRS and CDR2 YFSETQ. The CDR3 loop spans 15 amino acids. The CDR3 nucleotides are TGCGCCAGCAGCTTGGGCCCGGACACTACCTATGGCTACACCTTC. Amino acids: CASSLGPDTTYGYTF.

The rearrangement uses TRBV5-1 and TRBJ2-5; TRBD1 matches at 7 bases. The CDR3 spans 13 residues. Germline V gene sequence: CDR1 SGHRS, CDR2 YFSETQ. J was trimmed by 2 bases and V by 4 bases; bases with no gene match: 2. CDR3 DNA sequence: TGCGCCAGCAGCGCGGACAGGCAAGAGACCCAGTACTTC. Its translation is CASSADRQETQYF.

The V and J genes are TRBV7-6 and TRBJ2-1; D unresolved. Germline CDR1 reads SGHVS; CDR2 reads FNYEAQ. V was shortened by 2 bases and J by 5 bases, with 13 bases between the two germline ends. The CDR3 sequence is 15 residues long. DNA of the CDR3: TGTGCCAGCAGCTTAATAGGACGCGGTGACAATGAGCAGTTCTTC. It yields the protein CASSLIGRGDNEQFF.

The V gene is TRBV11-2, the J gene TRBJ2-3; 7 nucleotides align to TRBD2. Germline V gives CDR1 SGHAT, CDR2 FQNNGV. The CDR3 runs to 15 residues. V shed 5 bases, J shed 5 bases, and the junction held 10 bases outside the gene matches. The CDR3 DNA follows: TGTGCCAGCAGCCCCCGAGTGAGCGGGATAGATACGCAGTATTTT. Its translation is CASSPRVSGIDTQYF. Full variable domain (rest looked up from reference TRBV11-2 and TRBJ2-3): EAGVAQSPRYKIIEKRQSVAFWCNPISGHATLYWYQQILGQGPKLLIQFQNNGVVDDSQLPKDRFSAERLKGVDSTLKIQPAKLEDSAVYLCASSPRVSGIDTQYFGPGTRLTVL.

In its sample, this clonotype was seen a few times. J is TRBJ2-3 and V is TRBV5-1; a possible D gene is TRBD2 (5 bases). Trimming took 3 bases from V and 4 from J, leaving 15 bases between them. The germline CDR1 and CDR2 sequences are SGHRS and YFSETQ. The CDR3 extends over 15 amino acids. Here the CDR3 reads CASSSGIAYPDTQYF. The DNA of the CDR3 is TGCGCCAGCAGCTCCGGGATAGCTTATCCAGATACGCAGTATTTT.

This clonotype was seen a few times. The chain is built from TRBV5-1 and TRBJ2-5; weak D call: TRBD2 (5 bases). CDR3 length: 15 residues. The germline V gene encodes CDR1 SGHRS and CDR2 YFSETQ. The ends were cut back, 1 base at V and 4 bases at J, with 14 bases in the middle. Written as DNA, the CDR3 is TGCGCCAGCAGCTTGTTCCCCCGGGGATTAGAGACCCAGTACTTC. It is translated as CASSLFPRGLETQYF.

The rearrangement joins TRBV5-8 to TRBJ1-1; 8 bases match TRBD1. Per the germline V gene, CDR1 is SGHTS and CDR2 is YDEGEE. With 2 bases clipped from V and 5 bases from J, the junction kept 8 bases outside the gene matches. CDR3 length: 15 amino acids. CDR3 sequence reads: CASSLTPTGETEAFF. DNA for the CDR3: TGTGCCAGCAGCTTAACACCGACAGGGGAAACTGAAGCTTTCTTT.

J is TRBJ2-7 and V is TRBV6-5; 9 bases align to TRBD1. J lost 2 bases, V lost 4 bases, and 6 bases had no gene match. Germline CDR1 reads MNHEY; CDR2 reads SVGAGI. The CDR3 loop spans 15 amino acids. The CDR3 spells CASSCGGQGTYEQYF. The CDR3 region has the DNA TGTGCCAGCAGTTGCGGGGGACAGGGAACCTACGAGCAGTACTTC.

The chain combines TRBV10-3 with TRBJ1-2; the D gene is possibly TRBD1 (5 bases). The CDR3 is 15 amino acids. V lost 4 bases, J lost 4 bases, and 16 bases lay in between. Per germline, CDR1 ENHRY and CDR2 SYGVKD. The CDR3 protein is CAISVVRGSGYGYTF. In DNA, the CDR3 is TGTGCCATCAGTGTGGTGAGGGGCTCCGGCTATGGCTACACCTTC.

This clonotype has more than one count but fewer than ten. The CDR3: CSARDPRAGGFYNEQFF. DNA for the CDR3: TGCAGTGCTAGAGACCCCAGGGCGGGAGGATTCTACAATGAGCAGTTCTTC. The chain employs TRBV20-1 and TRBJ2-1; TRBD2 matches 8 bases. The J segment lost 3 bases and the V segment lost 0 bases, leaving 10 bases of the junction unmatched. The CDR3 has 17 amino acids. CDR1 is DFQATT, CDR2 SNEGSKA, per germline (reference sequence).

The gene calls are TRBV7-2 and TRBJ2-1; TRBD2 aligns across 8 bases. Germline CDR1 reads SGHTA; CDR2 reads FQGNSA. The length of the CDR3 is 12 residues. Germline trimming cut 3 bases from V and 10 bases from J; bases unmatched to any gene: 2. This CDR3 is CASSFSGEEQFF. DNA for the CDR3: TGTGCCAGCAGCTTTAGCGGGGAGGAGCAGTTCTTC.